This TCR beta chain was sequenced in a study of T cells after yellow fever vaccination. Study results and caveats: Booster samples showed a return of most primary-vaccination clones (roughly 96% CD4, about 88% CD8).

This clonotype was counted at least ten times. Its antigen remains unidentified. TCRdb re-analysed the 5' RACE reads in MiXCR, keeping a single row per CDR3 protein. The table has about 320,000 distinct CDR3 sequences, around 13% seen once; the top ten hold roughly 3%. From germline, CDR1 is WNHNN and CDR2 SYGVQD (reference sequence). Trimming stripped 4 bases from V and 1 base from J, with 7 bases between. This CDR3 contains 13 residues. The chain uses TRBV10-1 and TRBJ1-1; D is unresolved. The receptor comes from a man aged 18 to 29 who received the YFV17D yellow fever vaccine. The input for sequencing was CD4+ T cells sorted from PBMCs, taken 15 days after the yellow fever booster vaccination. Here the CDR3 reads CASSVAENTEAFF. For the CDR3, the DNA is TGCGCCAGCAGTGTGGCAGAGAACACTGAAGCTTTCTTT.